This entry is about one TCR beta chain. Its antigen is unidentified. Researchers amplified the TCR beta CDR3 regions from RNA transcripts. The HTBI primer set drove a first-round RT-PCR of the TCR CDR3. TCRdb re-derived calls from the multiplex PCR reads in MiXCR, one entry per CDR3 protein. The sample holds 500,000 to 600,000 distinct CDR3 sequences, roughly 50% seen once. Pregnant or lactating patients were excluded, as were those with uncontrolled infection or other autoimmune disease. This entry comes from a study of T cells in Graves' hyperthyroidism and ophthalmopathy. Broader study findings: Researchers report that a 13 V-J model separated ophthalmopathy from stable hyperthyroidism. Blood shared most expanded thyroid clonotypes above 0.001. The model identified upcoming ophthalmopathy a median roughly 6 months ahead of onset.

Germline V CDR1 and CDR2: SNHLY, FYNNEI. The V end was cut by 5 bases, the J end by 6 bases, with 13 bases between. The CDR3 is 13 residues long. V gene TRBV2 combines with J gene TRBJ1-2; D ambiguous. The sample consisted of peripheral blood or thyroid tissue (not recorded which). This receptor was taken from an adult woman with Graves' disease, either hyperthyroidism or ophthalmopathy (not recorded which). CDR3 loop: CASSRNGENGYTF. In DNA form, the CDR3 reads TGTGCCAGCAGTCGGAACGGGGAGAATGGCTACACCTTC.